These 3 T cell receptor beta chains were sequenced from one sample in a study of T cell responses to AZD1222 COVID-19 vaccine. TCRdb's table, derived via immunoSEQ multiplex PCR, lists solely in-frame clones and lacks some. This table has 150,000 to 200,000 clones, around 93% appearing once. The sample here was peripheral blood, taken on day 0 of AZD1222 vaccination. These receptors came from an adult in good health.

The chain links TRBV11-2 to TRBJ2-7; TRBD2 agrees at 7 bases. The CDR3 covers 15 residues. The V segment lost 1 base and the J segment 2 bases; nucleotides outside the gene matches: 5. The germline CDR1 and CDR2 sequences are SGHAT and FQNNGV. The CDR3 nucleotides are TGTGCCAGCAGCTTAGGCGCGGGAGCTACCTACGAGCAGTACTTC. Translated, it gives CASSLGAGATYEQYF. Looking up the rest from reference TRBV11-2 and TRBJ2-7 gives the full variable domain: EAGVAQSPRYKIIEKRQSVAFWCNPISGHATLYWYQQILGQGPKLLIQFQNNGVVDDSQLPKDRFSAERLKGVDSTLKIQPAKLEDSAVYLCASSLGAGATYEQYFGPGTRLTVT.

V gene TRBV14 combines with J gene TRBJ2-3, with D unresolved. Trimming pared 2 bases from V and 0 bases from J, leaving 9 bases between. There are 15 residues in the CDR3. The germline V gene has CDR1 SGHDN and CDR2 FVKESK. The CDR3 DNA sequence: TGTGCCAGCAGCCAAAGCGCTGGGAGCACAGATACGCAGTATTTT. This sequence encodes CASSQSAGSTDTQYF.

The chain links TRBV15 to TRBJ2-5, with 7 nucleotides matching TRBD1. With 2 bases clipped from V and 4 bases from J, the junction kept 13 bases outside the gene matches. This CDR3 spans 17 amino acids. The germline V gene has CDR1 LNHNV and CDR2 YYDKDF (reference sequence). CDR3 coding DNA: TGTGCCACCAGCAGATCAATCGGGACAGCACGGGGAGAGACCCAGTACTTC. It is translated as CATSRSIGTARGETQYF.